The present T cell receptor beta chain was sequenced within a study of T cells after yellow fever vaccination. Looked up from germline, CDR1 is SGHRS and CDR2 is YFSETQ. The ends were cut back, 2 bases at V and 10 bases at J, with 16 bases in the middle. This CDR3 spans 14 amino acids. TCRdb re-called the 5' RACE reads through MiXCR, storing one row per CDR3 protein. The sample records around 250,000 distinct CDR3 sequences, 6.5% to 8.5% being singletons. Points on this clonotype: Its antigen is still unknown.

Whole-study findings and limits: A secondary response was less intense yet reached its peak sooner, at day 5 versus 15. Detected again after the booster were most primary-vaccination clones, at 96% CD4 and approximately 90% CD8.

The specimen was CD4+ T cells sorted from PBMCs, collected 15 days after the yellow fever booster vaccination. This rearrangement joins TRBV5-1 to TRBJ2-1; D might be TRBD2 (6 bases). The TCR comes from a man aged 25-45 years who received the YFV17D yellow fever vaccine. CDR3 protein: CASSFAKTAGEQFF. CDR3 DNA: TGCGCCAGCAGCTTCGCGAAGACGGCGGGAGAGCAGTTCTTC.